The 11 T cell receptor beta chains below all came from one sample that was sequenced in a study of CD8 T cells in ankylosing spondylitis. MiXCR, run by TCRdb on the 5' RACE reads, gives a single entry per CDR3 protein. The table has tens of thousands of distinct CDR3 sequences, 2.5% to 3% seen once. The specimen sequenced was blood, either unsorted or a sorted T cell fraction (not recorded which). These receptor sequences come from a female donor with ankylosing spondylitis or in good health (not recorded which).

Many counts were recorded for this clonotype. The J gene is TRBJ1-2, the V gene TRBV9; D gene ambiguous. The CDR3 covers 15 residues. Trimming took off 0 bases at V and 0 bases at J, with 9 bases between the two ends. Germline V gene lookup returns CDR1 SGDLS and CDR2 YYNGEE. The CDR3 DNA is TGTGCCAGCAGCGTAGACACACTACCTAACTATGGCTACACCTTC. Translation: CASSVDTLPNYGYTF.

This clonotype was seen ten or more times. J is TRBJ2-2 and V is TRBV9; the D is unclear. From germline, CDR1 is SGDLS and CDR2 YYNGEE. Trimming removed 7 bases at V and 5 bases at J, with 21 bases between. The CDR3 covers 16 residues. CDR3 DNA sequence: TGTGCCAGCTCCCCCCTACGAGTTAGTGGGACCGGGGAGCTGTTTTTT. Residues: CASSPLRVSGTGELFF.

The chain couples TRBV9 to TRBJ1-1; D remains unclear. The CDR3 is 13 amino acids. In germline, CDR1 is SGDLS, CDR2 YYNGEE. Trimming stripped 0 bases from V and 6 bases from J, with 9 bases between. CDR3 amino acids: CASSVGVESEAFF. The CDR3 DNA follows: TGTGCCAGCAGCGTAGGGGTGGAGTCTGAAGCTTTCTTT.

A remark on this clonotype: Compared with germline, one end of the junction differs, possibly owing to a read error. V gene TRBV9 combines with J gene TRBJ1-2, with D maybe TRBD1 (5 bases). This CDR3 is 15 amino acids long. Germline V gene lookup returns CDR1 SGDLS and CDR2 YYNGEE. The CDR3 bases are TGTGCCAGCAACGTAGAAGGGCAGGGCACCTATGGCTACACCTTC. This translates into CASNVEGQGTYGYTF.

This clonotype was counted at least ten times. CDR3 region: CASSPGQGAAEQYF. The CDR3 bases are TGTGCCAGCAGCCCCGGACAGGGGGCGGCGGAGCAGTACTTC. The chain combines TRBV9 with TRBJ2-7, with 11 nucleotides matching TRBD1. The junction had 7 bases not matched to a gene; V was cut back by 4 bases and J by 7 bases. CDR3 length: 14 residues. Germline V gives CDR1 SGDLS, CDR2 YYNGEE.

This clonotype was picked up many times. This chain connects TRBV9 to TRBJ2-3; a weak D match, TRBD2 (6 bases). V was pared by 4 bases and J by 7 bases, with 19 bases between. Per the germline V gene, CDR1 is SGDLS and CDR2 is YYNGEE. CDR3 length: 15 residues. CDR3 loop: CASSPRLDGTHTQYF. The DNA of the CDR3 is TGTGCCAGCAGCCCGCGACTAGATGGAACACATACGCAGTATTTT.

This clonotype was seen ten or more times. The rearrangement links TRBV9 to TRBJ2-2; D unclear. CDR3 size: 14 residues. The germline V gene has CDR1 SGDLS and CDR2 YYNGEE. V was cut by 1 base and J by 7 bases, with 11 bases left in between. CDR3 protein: CASSVSEEYGELFF. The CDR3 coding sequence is TGTGCCAGCAGCGTAAGTGAGGAGTACGGGGAGCTGTTTTTT.

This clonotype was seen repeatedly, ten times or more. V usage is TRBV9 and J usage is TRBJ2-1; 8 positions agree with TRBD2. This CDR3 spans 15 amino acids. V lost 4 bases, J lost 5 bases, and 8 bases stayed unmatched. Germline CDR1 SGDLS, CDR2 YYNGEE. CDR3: CASSYLGGVNNEQFF. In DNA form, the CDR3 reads TGTGCCAGCAGCTACCTCGGGGGGGTGAACAATGAGCAGTTCTTC.

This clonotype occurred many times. CDR3 nucleotides: TGTGCCAGCAGCACGCTCACCGGGGAGCTGTTTTTT. Translated: CASSTLTGELFF. V gene TRBV9 combines with J gene TRBJ2-2; D is unresolved. V was cut by 4 bases and J by 4 bases, with 5 bases left in between. Germline lookup yields CDR1 SGDLS and CDR2 YYNGEE. The CDR3 sequence is 12 residues long.

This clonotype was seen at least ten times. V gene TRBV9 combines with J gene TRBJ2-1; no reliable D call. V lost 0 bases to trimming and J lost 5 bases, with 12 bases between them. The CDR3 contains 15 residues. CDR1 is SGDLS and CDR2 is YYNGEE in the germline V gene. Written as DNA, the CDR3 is TGTGCCAGCAGCGTAGTCCCGACATCGGACAATGAGCAGTTCTTC. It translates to CASSVVPTSDNEQFF.

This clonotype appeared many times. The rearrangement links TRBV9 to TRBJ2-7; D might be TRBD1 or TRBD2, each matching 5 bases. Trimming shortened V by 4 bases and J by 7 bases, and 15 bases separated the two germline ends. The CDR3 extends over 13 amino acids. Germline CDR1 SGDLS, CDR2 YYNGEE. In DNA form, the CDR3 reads TGTGCCAGCAGCCCGGGACCAAAGGGGGAGCAGTACTTC. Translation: CASSPGPKGEQYF.